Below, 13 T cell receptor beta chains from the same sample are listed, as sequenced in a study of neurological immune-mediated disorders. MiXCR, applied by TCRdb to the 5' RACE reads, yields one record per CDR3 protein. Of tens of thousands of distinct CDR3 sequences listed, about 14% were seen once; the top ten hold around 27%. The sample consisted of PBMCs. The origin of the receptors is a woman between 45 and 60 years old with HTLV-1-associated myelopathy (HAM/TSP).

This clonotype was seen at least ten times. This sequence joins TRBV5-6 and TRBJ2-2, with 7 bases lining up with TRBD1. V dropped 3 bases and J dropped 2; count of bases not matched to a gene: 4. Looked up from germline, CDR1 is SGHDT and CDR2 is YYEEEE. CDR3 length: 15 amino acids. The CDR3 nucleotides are TGTGCCAGCAGCTGGGGACAGTCTAACACCGGGGAGCTGTTTTTT. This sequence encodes CASSWGQSNTGELFF.

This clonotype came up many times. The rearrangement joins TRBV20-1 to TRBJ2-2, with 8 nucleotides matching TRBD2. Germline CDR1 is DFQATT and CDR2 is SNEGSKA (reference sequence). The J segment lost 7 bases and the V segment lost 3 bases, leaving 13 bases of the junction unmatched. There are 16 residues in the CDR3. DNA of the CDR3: TGCAGTGCTAGTCGGCCCGACCCCAGCGGGAGCGGGGAGCTGTTTTTT. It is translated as CSASRPDPSGSGELFF.

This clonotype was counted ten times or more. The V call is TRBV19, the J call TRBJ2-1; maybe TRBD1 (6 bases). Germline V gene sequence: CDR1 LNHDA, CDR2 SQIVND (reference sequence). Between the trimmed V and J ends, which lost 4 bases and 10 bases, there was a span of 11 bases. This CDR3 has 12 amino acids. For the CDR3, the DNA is TGTGCCAGTAGTAACAGGGAGTCAGAGCAGTTCTTC. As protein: CASSNRESEQFF.

DNA of the CDR3: TGCGCCAGCAGACCGGGCTTGGGACCTTACTACGAGCAGTACTTC. The encoded protein is CASRPGLGPYYEQYF. The chain links TRBV5-1 to TRBJ2-7; TRBD1 or TRBD2 may be the D gene (5 bases each). CDR1 SGHRS and CDR2 YFSETQ come from the germline V gene. CDR3 length: 15 residues. V lost 5 bases and J 3 bases, leaving 18 bases between the germline ends.

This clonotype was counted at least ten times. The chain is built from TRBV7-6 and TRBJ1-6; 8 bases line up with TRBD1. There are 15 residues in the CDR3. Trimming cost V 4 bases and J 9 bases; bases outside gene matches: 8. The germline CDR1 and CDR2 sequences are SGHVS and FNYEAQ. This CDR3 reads CASSYSDREGSPLHF. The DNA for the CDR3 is TGTGCCAGCAGCTATTCGGACAGGGAGGGTTCACCCCTCCACTTT.

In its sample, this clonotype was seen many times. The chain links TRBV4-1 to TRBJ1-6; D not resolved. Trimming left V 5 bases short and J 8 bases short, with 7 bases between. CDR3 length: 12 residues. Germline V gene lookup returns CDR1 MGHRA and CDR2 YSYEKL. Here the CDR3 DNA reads TGCGCCAGCAGCTTGCCCTATTCACCCCTCCACTTT. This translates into CASSLPYSPLHF.

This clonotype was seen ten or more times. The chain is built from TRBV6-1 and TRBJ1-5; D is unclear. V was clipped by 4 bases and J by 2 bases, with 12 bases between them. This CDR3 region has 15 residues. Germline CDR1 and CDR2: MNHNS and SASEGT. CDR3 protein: CASSGLQRRNQPQHF. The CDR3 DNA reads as TGTGCCAGCAGTGGCCTACAGAGACGCAATCAGCCCCAGCATTTT.

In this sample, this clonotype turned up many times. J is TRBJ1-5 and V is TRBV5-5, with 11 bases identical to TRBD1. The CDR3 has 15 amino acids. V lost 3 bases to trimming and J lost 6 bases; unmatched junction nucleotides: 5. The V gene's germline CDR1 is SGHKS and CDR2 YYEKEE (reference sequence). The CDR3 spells CASSWGQGGGQPQHF. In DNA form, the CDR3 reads TGTGCCAGCAGCTGGGGACAGGGGGGAGGTCAGCCCCAGCATTTT. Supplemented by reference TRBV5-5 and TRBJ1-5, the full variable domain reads DAGVTQSPTHLIKTRGQQVTLRCSPISGHKSVSWYQQVLGQGPQFIFQYYEKEERGRGNFPDRFSARQFPNYSSELNVNALLLGDSALYLCASSWGQGGGQPQHFGDGTRLSIL.

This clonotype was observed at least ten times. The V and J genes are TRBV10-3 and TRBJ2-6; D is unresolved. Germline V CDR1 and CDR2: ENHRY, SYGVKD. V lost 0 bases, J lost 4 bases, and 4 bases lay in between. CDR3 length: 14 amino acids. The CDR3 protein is CAISESEGANVLTF. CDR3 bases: TGTGCCATCAGTGAGTCGGAGGGGGCCAACGTCCTGACTTTC.

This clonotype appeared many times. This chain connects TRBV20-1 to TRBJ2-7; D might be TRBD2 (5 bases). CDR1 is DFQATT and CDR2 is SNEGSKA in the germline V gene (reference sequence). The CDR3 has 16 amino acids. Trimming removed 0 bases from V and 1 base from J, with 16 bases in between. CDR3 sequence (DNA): TGCAGTGCTAGAGATCGTTCCGGGGTGGGTTCCTACGAGCAGTACGTC. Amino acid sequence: CSARDRSGVGSYEQYV.

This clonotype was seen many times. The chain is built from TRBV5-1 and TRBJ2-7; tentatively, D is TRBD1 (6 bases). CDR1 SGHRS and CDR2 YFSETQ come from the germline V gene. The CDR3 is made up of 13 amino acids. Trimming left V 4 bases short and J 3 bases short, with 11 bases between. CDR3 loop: CASSVTGDYEQYV. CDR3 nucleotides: TGCGCCAGCAGCGTGACAGGAGACTACGAGCAGTACGTC.

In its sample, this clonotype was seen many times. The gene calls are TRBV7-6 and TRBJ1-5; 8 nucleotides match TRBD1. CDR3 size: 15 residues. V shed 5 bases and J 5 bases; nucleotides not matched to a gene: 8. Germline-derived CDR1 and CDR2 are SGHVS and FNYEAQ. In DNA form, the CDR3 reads TGTGCCAGCAGCCGAACTCCGGGACAGGATCAGCCCCAGCATTTT. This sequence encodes CASSRTPGQDQPQHF.

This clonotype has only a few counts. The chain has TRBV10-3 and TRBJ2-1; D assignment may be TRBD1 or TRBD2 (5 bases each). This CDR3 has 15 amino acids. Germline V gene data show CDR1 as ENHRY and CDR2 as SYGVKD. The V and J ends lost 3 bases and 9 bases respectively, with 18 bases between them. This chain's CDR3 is CAISDQGTGQFEQFF. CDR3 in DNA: TGTGCCATCAGTGACCAAGGGACGGGGCAATTTGAGCAGTTCTTC.